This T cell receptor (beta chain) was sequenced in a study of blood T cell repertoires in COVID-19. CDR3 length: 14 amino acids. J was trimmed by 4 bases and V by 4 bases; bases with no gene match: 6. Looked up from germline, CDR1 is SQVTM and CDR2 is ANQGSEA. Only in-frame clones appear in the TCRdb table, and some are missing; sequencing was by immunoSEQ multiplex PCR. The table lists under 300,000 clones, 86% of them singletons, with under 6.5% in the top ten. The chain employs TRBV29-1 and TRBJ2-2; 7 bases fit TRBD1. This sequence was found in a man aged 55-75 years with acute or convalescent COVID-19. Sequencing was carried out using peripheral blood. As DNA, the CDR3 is TGCAGCGTTGGGGGGACAGCGCGCACCGGGGAGCTGTTTTTT. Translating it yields CSVGGTARTGELFF.